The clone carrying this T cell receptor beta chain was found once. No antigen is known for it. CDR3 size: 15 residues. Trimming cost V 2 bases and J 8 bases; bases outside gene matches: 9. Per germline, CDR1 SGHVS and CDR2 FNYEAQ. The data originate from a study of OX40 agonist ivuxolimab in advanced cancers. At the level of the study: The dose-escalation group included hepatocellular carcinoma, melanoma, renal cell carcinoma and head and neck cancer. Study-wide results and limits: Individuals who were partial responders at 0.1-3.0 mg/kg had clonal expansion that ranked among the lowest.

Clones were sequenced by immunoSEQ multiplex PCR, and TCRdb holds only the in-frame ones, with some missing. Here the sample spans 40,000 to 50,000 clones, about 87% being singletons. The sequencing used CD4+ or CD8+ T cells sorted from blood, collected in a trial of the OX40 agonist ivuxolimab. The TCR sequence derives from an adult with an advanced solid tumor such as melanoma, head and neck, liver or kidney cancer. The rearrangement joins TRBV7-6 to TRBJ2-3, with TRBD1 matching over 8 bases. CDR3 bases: TGTGCCAGCAGCTTACGTTCAGGGGGCGAAGGTACGCAGTATTTT. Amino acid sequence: CASSLRSGGEGTQYF.